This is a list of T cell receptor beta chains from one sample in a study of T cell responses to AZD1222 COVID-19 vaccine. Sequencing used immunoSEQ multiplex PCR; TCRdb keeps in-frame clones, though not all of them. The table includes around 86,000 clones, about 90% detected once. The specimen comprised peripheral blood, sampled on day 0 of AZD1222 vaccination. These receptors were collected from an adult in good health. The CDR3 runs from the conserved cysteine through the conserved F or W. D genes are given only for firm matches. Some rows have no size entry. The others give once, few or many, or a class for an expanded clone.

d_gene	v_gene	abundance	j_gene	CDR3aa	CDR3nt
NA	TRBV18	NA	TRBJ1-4	CASSPMRDEKLFF	TGTGCCAGCTCACCAATGCGGGATGAAAAACTGTTTTTT
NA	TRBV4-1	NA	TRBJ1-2	CASSQAPGTVAGYTF	TGCGCCAGCAGCCAAGCTCCGGGGACTGTTGCTGGCTACACCTTC
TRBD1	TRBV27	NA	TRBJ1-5	CASSRGGPGGPQHF	TGTGCCAGCAGCCGGGGGGGGCCAGGGGGGCCCCAGCATTTT
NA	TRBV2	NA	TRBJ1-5	CASSEWVANQPQHF	TGTGCCAGCAGTGAGTGGGTGGCAAATCAGCCCCAGCATTTT
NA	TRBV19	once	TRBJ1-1	CASSIDLGGTETFF	TGTGCCAGTAGTATAGATCTGGGGGGAACTGAAACTTTCTTT
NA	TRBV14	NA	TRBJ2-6	CASSQERGFWSGANVLTF	TGTGCCAGCAGCCAAGAACGGGGGTTTTGGTCTGGGGCCAACGTCCTGACTTTC
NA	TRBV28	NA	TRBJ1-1	CASRLPQGRTEAFF	TGTGCCAGCAGGCTACCACAGGGTAGGACTGAAGCTTTCTTT
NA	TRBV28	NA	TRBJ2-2	CASSQTVGELFF	TGTGCCAGCAGCCAGACAGTCGGGGAGCTGTTTTTT
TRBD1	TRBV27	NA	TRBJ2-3	CASRDRGTDTQYF	TGTGCCAGCAGGGACAGGGGGACAGATACGCAGTATTTT
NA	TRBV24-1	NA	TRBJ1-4	CATSDSPGEKLFF	TGTGCCACCAGTGATTCGCCCGGGGAAAAACTGTTTTTT
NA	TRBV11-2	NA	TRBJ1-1	CASSSRQALEAFF	TGTGCCAGCAGCTCCAGACAGGCTCTTGAAGCTTTCTTT
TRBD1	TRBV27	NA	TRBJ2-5	CASRILPGTGKETQYF	TGTGCCAGCAGGATCCTGCCCGGGACAGGGAAAGAGACCCAGTACTTC
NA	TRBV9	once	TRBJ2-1	CASSVDSGGAYNEQFF	TGTGCCAGCAGCGTAGATTCTGGGGGCGCCTACAATGAGCAGTTCTTC
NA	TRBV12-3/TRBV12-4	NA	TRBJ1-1	CASSFTGWTEAFF	TGTGCCAGCAGTTTTACAGGGTGGACTGAAGCTTTCTTT
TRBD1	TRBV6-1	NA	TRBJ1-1	CASSASGGPTNTEAFF	TGTGCCAGCAGTGCCTCAGGGGGACCGACGAACACTGAAGCTTTCTTT
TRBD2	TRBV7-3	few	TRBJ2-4	CASSFWGTSGGGAKNIQYF	TGTGCCAGCAGCTTCTGGGGGACTAGCGGGGGCGGAGCCAAAAACATTCAGTACTTC
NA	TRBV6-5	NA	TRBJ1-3	CASSYEQSNTIYF	TGTGCCAGCAGTTACGAACAGTCTAACACCATATATTTT
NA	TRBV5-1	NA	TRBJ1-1	CASSLETWANTEAFF	TGCGCCAGCAGCTTAGAAACATGGGCGAACACTGAAGCTTTCTTT
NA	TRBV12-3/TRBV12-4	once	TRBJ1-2	CASSLASTYGYTF	TGTGCCAGCAGTTTGGCCTCAACCTATGGCTACACCTTC
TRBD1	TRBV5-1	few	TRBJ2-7	CASSLGSREWTGGISEQYF	TGCGCCAGCAGCTTGGGCTCCCGGGAATGGACAGGGGGAATCTCCGAGCAGTACTTC
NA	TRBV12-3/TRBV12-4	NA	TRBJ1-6	CASSLGRSPLHF	TGTGCCAGCAGTTTAGGGCGGTCACCCCTCCACTTT
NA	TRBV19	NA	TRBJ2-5	CASSITAGPQETQYF	TGTGCCAGTAGTATCACCGCGGGCCCTCAAGAGACCCAGTACTTC
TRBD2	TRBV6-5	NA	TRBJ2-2	CASRYWTSGYTGELFF	TGTGCCAGCAGATACTGGACTAGCGGCTACACCGGGGAGCTGTTTTTT
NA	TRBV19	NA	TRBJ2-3	CASKSRGVTDTQYF	TGTGCCAGTAAGTCTAGAGGGGTCACAGATACGCAGTATTTT
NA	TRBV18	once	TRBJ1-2	CASSRTENYGYTF	TGTGCCAGCTCACGGACAGAAAACTATGGCTACACCTTC
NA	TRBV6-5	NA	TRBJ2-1	CASSYAGTGSYNEQFF	TGTGCCAGCAGTTACGCCGGGACGGGCTCCTACAATGAGCAGTTCTTC
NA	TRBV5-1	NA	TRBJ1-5	CASSLGEGTQPQHF	TGCGCCAGCAGCTTGGGGGAGGGGACTCAGCCCCAGCATTTT
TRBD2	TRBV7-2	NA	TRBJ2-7	CASSFGASGGAYEQYF	TGTGCCAGCAGCTTCGGCGCTAGCGGGGGGGCCTACGAGCAGTACTTC
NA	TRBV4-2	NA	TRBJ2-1	CASSQDWADSYNEQFF	TGTGCCAGCAGCCAAGATTGGGCGGACTCCTACAATGAGCAGTTCTTC
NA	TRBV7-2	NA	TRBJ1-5	CASSLATVYQPQHF	TGTGCCAGCAGCTTAGCCACTGTATATCAGCCCCAGCATTTT
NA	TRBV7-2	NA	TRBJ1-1	CASSLAWVNTEAFF	TGTGCCAGCAGCTTAGCGTGGGTGAACACTGAAGCTTTCTTT
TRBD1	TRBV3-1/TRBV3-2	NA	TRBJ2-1	CASSQQAGGYNEQFF	TGTGCCAGCAGCCAACAGGCAGGGGGCTACAATGAGCAGTTCTTC